Sequencing of this TCR beta chain was carried out in a study of T and B cells in COVID-19 patients. Across the whole study: Critical illness requiring mechanical ventilation or extracorporeal membrane oxygenation affected three fifths of the roughly 20 active-infection patients. Study observations and caveats: The recovered cohort had 2,000 to 3,000 exclusive TCR clusters, including 25 to 35 low generation probability clusters. Clonality of TRB repertoires was high in active COVID-19; recovery brought above-healthy diversity and richness. In COVID-19 patients, T cell receptor beta variable and joining gene use was reportedly strongly skewed.

The CDR3 is 15 amino acids. V gave up 4 bases and J gave up 0 bases, with 11 bases separating them. Germline-derived CDR1 and CDR2 are SGHTA and FQGTGA. BIOMED2 TRB-A/B primer pools were used in multiplex TRB PCR. Each CDR3 protein gets one entry after TCRdb re-called the multiplex PCR reads with MiXCR. The sample holds some 4,100 distinct CDR3 sequences, roughly a fifth seen once. Regarding this clonotype: Antigen unknown.

Each TRB amplification used roughly 230-550 ng of genomic DNA from blood. This receptor was obtained from a human donor with active COVID-19. The chain carries TRBV7-3 and TRBJ2-3, with unresolved D. Sequenced material: blood. CDR3 in amino acids: CASSWSSASTDTQYF. CDR3 DNA sequence: TGTGCCAGCAGCTGGAGCTCGGCAAGCACAGATACGCAGTATTTT.